These T cell receptor beta chains were read from a single sample in a study of blood T cell repertoires in COVID-19. Using immunoSEQ multiplex PCR, the repertoire was profiled, and TCRdb retains in-frame clones only, with some absent. The data contain 100,000 to 150,000 clones, around 89% of them singletons. Specimen: peripheral blood. Source of these receptors: a man between 60 and 75 years old with COVID-19, enrolled during active disease. Each CDR3 is given with its conserved first and last residue. The order of the fields is J gene, V gene, CDR3 protein.

J gene: TRBJ1-5; V gene: TRBV19; CDR3 protein: CASSSTGNSNQPQHF
J gene: TRBJ2-1; V gene: TRBV7-3; CDR3 protein: CASSQDSYNEQFF
J gene: TRBJ2-1; V gene: TRBV24-1; CDR3 protein: CATSDTNNEQFF
J gene: TRBJ1-5; V gene: TRBV4-3; CDR3 protein: CASSQERINQPQHF
J gene: TRBJ2-5; V gene: TRBV6-2/TRBV6-3; CDR3 protein: CASSWTFQETQYF
J gene: TRBJ2-7; V gene: TRBV20-1; CDR3 protein: CSASEDRSSYEQYF
J gene: TRBJ2-7; V gene: TRBV9; CDR3 protein: CASSGGSSYEQYF
J gene: TRBJ1-2; V gene: TRBV6-5; CDR3 protein: CASRAGVGGYTF
J gene: TRBJ2-5; V gene: TRBV11-2; CDR3 protein: CASSRTGGWETQYF
J gene: TRBJ1-1; V gene: TRBV7-9; CDR3 protein: CASSQGPGHMNTEAFF
J gene: TRBJ1-2; V gene: TRBV30; CDR3 protein: CAWGSPRGPYGYTF
J gene: TRBJ1-2; V gene: TRBV18; CDR3 protein: CASSPGQAYGYTF
J gene: TRBJ2-7; V gene: TRBV6-6; CDR3 protein: CASSYSQTNYEQYF
J gene: TRBJ1-6; V gene: TRBV10-3; CDR3 protein: CAISESVWGDSPLHF
J gene: TRBJ1-2; V gene: TRBV7-3; CDR3 protein: CASSLSPGEGYTF
J gene: TRBJ1-5; V gene: TRBV18; CDR3 protein: CASSPGTGNQPQHF
J gene: TRBJ1-4; V gene: TRBV28; CDR3 protein: CASSTEQINEKLFF
J gene: TRBJ1-1; V gene: TRBV7-8; CDR3 protein: CASSNRVLHTEAFF
J gene: TRBJ1-3; V gene: TRBV7-8; CDR3 protein: CASSPRGLSGNTIYF
J gene: TRBJ1-3; V gene: TRBV4-2; CDR3 protein: CASSGGQGARGNTIYF
J gene: TRBJ1-1; V gene: TRBV19; CDR3 protein: CASSIHQGANTEAFF
J gene: TRBJ1-6; V gene: TRBV27; CDR3 protein: CASSLDQGALSPLHF
J gene: TRBJ1-1; V gene: TRBV5-4; CDR3 protein: CASSFQGTEAFF
J gene: TRBJ1-6; V gene: TRBV21-1; CDR3 protein: CASLRDRSYNSPLHF
J gene: TRBJ2-7; V gene: TRBV6-2/TRBV6-3; CDR3 protein: CASSYRSYEQYF
J gene: TRBJ1-5; V gene: TRBV2; CDR3 protein: CASSDRRNQPQHF
J gene: TRBJ1-4; V gene: TRBV19; CDR3 protein: CASSRDSEEKLFF
J gene: TRBJ2-7; V gene: TRBV4-1; CDR3 protein: CASSPGQGAYEQYF
J gene: TRBJ1-5; V gene: TRBV28; CDR3 protein: CASSFLGEGNQPQHF
J gene: TRBJ1-4; V gene: TRBV6-5; CDR3 protein: CASSYQEGEKLFF
J gene: TRBJ1-2; V gene: TRBV4-3; CDR3 protein: CASSQDTGEGGYTF
J gene: TRBJ2-1; V gene: TRBV7-9; CDR3 protein: CASSLGRLAGEQFF
J gene: TRBJ1-2; V gene: TRBV11-2; CDR3 protein: CASGGAGTNYGYTF
J gene: TRBJ1-3; V gene: TRBV27; CDR3 protein: CASRRGNTIYF
J gene: TRBJ2-5; V gene: TRBV12-3/TRBV12-4; CDR3 protein: CASKGTYQETQYF
J gene: TRBJ1-1; V gene: TRBV18; CDR3 protein: CASSLGGDTEAFF